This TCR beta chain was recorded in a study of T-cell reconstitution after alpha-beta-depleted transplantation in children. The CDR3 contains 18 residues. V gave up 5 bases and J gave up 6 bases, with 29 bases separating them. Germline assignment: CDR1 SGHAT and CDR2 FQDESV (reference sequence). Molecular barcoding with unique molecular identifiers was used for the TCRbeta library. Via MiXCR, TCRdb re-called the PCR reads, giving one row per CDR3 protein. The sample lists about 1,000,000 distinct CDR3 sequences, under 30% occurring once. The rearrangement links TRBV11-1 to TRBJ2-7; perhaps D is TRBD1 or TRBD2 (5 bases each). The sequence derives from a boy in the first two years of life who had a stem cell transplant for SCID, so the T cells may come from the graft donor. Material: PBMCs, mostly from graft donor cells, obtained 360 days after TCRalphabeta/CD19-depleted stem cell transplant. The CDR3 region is CASSQGVRGAISSGEQYF. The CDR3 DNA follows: TGTGCCAGCAGCCAAGGGGTTCGAGGGGCGATCTCCTCGGGCGAGCAGTACTTC.